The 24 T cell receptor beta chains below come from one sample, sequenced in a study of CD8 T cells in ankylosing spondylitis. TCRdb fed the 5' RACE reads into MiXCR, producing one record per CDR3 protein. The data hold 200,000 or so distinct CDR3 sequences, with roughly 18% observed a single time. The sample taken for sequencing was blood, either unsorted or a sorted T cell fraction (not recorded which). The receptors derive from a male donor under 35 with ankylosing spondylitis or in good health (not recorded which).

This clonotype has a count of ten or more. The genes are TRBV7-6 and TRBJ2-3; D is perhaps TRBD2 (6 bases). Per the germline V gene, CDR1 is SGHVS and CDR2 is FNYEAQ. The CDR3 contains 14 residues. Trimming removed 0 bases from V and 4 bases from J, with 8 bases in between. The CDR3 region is CASSLARGPDTQYF. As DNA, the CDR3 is TGTGCCAGCAGCTTAGCGCGGGGCCCAGATACGCAGTATTTT.

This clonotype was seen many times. This CDR3 reads CASSLRDREEKLFF. The CDR3 bases are TGTGCCAGCAGCCTTCGGGACAGGGAAGAAAAACTGTTTTTT. The rearrangement uses TRBV4-2 and TRBJ1-4; 9 bases match TRBD1. CDR3 length equals 14 residues. J was trimmed by 8 bases and V by 4 bases; bases with no gene match: 5. Looked up from germline, CDR1 is LGHNA and CDR2 is YNFKEQ.

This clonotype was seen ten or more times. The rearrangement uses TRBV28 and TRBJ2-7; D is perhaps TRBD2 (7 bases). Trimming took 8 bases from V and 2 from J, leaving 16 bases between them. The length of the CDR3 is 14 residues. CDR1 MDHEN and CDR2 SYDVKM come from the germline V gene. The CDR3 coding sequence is TGTGCCAGCGAGTTTAGGGGGAGGGCCTACGAGCAGTACTTC. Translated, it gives CASEFRGRAYEQYF.

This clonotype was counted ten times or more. CDR3 loop: CATSDTWGSGSIFRTGELFF. CDR3 coding DNA: TGTGCCACCAGTGATACGTGGGGCAGCGGGAGTATATTTCGCACCGGGGAGCTGTTTTTT. The chain employs TRBV24-1 and TRBJ2-2, with 8 bases lining up with TRBD2. Germline assignment: CDR1 KGHDR and CDR2 SFDVKD. Germline trimming cut 3 bases from V and 4 bases from J; bases unmatched to any gene: 18. The CDR3 spans 20 residues.

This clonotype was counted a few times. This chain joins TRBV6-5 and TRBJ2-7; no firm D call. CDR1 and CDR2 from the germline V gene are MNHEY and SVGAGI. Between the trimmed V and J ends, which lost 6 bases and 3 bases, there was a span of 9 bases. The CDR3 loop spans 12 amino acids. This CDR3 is CASRSGVYEQYF. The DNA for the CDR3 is TGTGCCAGCAGGTCAGGAGTCTACGAGCAGTACTTC.

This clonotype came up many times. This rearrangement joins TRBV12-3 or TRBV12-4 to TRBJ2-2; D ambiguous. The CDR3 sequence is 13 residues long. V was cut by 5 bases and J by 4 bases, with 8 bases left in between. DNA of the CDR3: TGTGCCAGCAGTCCCAGTGGCACCGGGGAGCTGTTTTTT. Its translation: CASSPSGTGELFF.

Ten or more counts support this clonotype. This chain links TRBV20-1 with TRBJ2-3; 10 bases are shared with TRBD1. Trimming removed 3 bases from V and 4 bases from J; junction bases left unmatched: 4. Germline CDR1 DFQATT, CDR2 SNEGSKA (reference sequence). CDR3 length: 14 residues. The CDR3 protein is CSARLTGGADTQYF. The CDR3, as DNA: TGCAGTGCTAGGCTGACAGGGGGCGCAGATACGCAGTATTTT.

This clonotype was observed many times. Here the CDR3 reads CATSEASGGSTGELFF. CDR3 DNA sequence: TGTGCCACCAGTGAAGCTAGCGGGGGAAGCACCGGGGAGCTGTTTTTT. This chain joins TRBV24-1 and TRBJ2-2; 10 bases are shared with TRBD2. Germline CDR1 is KGHDR and CDR2 is SFDVKD. This CDR3 region has 16 residues. V was clipped by 4 bases and J by 4 bases; unmatched bases: 5.

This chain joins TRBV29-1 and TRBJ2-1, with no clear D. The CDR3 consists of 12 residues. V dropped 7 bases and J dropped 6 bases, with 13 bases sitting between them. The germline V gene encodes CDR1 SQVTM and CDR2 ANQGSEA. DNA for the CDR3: TGCAGCGGAGCCCCGCAGCCCAATGAGCAGTTCTTC. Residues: CSGAPQPNEQFF.

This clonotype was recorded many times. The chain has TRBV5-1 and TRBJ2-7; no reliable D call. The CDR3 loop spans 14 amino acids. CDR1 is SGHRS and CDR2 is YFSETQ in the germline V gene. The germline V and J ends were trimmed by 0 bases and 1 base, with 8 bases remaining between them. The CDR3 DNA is TGCGCCAGCAGCTTGGTAACGGATTCCTACGAGCAGTACTTC. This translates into CASSLVTDSYEQYF.

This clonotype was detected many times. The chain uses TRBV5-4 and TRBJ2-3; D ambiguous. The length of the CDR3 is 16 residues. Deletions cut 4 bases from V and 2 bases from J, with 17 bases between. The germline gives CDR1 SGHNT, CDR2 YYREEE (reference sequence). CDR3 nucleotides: TGTGCCAGCAGCCGCTTCGACCGGGCCCTCACAGATACGCAGTATTTT. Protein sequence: CASSRFDRALTDTQYF.

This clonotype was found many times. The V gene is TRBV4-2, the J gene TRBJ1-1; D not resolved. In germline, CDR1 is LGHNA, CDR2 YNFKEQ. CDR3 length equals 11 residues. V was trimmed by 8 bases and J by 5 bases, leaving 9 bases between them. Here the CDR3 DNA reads TGTGCCAGCGGACGGGGTACTGAAGCTTTCTTT. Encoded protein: CASGRGTEAFF.

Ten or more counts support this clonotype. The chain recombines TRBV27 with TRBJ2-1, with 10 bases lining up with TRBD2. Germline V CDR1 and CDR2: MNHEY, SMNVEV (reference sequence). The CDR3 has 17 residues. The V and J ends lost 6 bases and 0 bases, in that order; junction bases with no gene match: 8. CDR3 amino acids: CASRDPASGSSYNEQFF. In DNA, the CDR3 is TGTGCCAGCAGGGACCCGGCTAGCGGGAGCTCCTACAATGAGCAGTTCTTC.

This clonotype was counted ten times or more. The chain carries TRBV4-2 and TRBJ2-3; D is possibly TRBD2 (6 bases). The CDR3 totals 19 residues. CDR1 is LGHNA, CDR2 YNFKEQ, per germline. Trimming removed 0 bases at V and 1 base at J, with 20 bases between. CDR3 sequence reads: CASSQDPLLAISGTDTQYF. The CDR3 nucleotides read TGTGCCAGCAGCCAAGACCCCCTACTAGCTATTAGCGGCACAGATACGCAGTATTTT.

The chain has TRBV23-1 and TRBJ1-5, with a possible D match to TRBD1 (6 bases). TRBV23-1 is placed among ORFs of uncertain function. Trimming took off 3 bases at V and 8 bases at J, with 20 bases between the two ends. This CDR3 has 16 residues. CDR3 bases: TGCGCCAGCAGTCACTATGCGGGACACGAAAAGGAGCCCCAGCATTTT. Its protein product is CASSHYAGHEKEPQHF.

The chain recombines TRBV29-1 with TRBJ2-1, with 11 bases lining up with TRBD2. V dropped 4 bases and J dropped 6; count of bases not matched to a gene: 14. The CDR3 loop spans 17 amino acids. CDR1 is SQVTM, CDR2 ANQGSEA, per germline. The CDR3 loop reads CSVVGAASGRLSNEQFF. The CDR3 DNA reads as TGCAGCGTTGTCGGTGCCGCTAGCGGGAGGCTTAGCAATGAGCAGTTCTTC.

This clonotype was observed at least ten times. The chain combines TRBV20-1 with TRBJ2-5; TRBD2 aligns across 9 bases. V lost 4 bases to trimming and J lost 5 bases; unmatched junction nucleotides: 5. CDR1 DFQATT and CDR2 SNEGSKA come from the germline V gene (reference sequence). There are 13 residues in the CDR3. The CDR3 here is CSAIAGGNETQYF. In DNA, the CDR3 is TGCAGTGCTATTGCGGGAGGGAACGAGACCCAGTACTTC.

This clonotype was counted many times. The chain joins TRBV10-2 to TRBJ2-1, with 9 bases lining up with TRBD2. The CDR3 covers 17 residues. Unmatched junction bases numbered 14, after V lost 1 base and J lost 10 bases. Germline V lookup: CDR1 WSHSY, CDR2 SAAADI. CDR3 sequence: CASSELSSGNMPDEQFF. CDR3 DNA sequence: TGCGCCAGCAGTGAGTTGTCTAGCGGGAACATGCCGGACGAGCAGTTCTTC.

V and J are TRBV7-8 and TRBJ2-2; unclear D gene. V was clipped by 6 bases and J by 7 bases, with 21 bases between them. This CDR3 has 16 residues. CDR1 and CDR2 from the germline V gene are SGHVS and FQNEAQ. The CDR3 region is CASRAERLALVGELFF. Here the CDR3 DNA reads TGTGCCAGCAGGGCCGAGCGTCTTGCCCTCGTCGGGGAGCTGTTTTTT.

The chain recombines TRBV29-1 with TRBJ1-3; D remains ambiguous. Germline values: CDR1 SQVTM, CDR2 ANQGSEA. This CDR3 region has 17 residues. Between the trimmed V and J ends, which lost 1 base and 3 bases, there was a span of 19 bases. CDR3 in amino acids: CSVEGSPTPKGGNTIYF. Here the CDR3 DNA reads TGCAGCGTTGAAGGTTCCCCGACACCGAAAGGTGGAAACACCATATATTTT.

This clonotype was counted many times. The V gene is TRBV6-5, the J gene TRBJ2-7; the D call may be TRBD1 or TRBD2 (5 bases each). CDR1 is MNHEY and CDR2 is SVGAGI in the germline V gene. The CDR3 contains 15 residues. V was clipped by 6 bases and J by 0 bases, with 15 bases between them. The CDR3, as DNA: TGTGCCAGCAGCGCCGGGGCAGGGCCCTCCTACGAGCAGTACGTC. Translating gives CASSAGAGPSYEQYV.

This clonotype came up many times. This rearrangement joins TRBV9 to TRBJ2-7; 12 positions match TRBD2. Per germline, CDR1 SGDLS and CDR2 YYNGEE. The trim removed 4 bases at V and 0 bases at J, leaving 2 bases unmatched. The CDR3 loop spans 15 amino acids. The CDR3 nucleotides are TGTGCCAGCAGCCCTAGCGGGAGGGCCTCCTACGAGCAGTACTTC. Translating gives CASSPSGRASYEQYF. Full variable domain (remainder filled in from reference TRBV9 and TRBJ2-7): DSGVTQTPKHLITATGQRVTLRCSPRSGDLSVYWYQQSLDQGLQFLIQYYNGEERAKGNILERFSAQQFPDLHSELNLSSLELGDSALYFCASSPSGRASYEQYFGPGTRLTVT.

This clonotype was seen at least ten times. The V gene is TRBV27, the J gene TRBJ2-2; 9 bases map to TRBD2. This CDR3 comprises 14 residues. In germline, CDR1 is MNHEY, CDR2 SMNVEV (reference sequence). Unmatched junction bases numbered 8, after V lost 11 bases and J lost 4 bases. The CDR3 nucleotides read TGTGCCGACGGAACTAGCGGGCCCACCGGGGAGCTGTTTTTT. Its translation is CADGTSGPTGELFF.

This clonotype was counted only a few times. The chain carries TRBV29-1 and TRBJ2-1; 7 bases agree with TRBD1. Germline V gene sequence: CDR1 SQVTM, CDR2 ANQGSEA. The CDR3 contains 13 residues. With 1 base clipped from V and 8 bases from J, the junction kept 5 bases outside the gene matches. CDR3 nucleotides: TGCAGCGTTGAAGGTCAGGGGGTCCATGAGCAGTTCTTC. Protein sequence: CSVEGQGVHEQFF.